This TCR beta chain is drawn from a study of monozygotic twins with inflammatory bowel disease. There are 16 residues in the CDR3. From germline, CDR1 is SGHVS and CDR2 FQNEAQ. TCRdb re-called the 5' RACE reads; one entry per CDR3 protein, DNA not given. The sample totals 200,000 to 250,000 distinct CDR3 sequences. The sequenced sample consisted of blood. This clonotype was obtained from a human donor with ulcerative colitis or Crohn's disease, or a healthy co-twin of an affected twin (not recorded which). This chain connects TRBV7-8 to TRBJ2-2; TCRdb gives TRBD1 as the D gene, but with no DNA this cannot be confirmed. CDR3 loop: CARSSIRQGVPGELFF.